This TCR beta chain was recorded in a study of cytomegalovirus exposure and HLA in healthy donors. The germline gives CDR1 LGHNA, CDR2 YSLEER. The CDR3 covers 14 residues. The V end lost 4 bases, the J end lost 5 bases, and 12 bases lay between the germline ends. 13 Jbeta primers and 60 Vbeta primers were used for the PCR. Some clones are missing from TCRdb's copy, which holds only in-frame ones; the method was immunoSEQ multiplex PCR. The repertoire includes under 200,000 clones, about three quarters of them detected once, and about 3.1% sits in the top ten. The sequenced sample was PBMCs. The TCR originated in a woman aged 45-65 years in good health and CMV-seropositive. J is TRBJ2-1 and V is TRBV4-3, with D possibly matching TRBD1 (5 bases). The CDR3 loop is CASSRRQNNNEQFF. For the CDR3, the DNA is TGCGCCAGCAGCCGGAGACAGAACAACAATGAGCAGTTCTTC.